Given below is one T cell receptor (beta chain) in context. V lost 4 bases, J lost 11 bases, and 11 bases lay in between. Germline loops: CDR1 SGHDN, CDR2 FVKESK. The CDR3 has 11 amino acids. PCR amplification relied on 60 Vbeta primers (plus 13 Jbeta primers). Method: immunoSEQ multiplex PCR; TCRdb's copy keeps in-frame clones and lacks some. Of fewer than 85,000 clones in the sample, over 70% were seen once. These data come from a study of cytomegalovirus exposure and HLA in healthy donors. The V gene is TRBV14, the J gene TRBJ1-1; D gene unclear. The clonotype originates from a man aged 35-49 years in good health and CMV-seropositive. The source material was PBMCs. The CDR3 DNA follows: TGTGCCAGCAGCCCCATTTACGGGGCTTTCTTT. Translated, it gives CASSPIYGAFF.